This T cell receptor (beta chain) was retrieved from a study of tissue T cells after allogeneic stem cell transplantation. Concerning this clone: Mouse gene names apply. The read stops 1 residue short of the end of the CDR3; the missing end is completed from the germline J gene.

The CDR3 runs 14 residues. Germline V gene sequence: CDR1 LGHNA, CDR2 YNLKQL (reference sequence). The V end was cut by 3 bases, the J end by 0 bases, with 7 bases between. Only in-frame clones appear in the TCRdb table, and some are missing; sequencing was by immunoSEQ multiplex PCR. The table lists about 48,000 clones, around 72% of them singletons, with approximately 0.5% in the top ten. The sequence was collected from a pool of C57BL/6 mice in good health. The genes are TRBV5 and TRBJ2-3, with D hard to call. The source material was sorted cells pooled from one or two spleens. The chain's CDR3 is CASSQGNSAETLYF. Incomplete CDR3 DNA: TGTGCCAGCAGCCAGGGCAATAGTGCAGAAACGCTGTAT.